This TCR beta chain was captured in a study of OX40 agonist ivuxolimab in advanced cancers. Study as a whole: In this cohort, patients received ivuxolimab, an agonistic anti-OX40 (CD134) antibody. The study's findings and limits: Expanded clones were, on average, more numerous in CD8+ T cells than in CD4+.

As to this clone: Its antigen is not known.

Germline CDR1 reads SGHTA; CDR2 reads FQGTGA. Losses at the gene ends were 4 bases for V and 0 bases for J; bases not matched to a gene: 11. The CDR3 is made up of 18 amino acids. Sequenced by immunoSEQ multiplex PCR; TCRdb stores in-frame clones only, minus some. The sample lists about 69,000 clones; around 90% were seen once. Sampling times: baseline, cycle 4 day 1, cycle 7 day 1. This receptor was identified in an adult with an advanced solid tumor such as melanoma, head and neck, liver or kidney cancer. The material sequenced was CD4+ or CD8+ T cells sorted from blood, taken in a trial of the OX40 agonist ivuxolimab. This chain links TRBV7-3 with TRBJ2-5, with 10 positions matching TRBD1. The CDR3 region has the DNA TGTGCCAGCAGCTCCCGGCCGGGACAGGGGCCCAACCAAGAGACCCAGTACTTC. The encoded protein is CASSSRPGQGPNQETQYF.